The T cell receptor (beta chain) described here comes from a study of cytomegalovirus exposure and HLA in healthy donors. Background on the study: A prior analysis found roughly 110 million unique TCR beta sequences from some 190 million T cells. Study observations and caveats: Confirmation was obtained in vitro that three CMV-associated chains are specific for CMV antigens. Near-uniform donor sequencing depth was presumed by presence/absence analyses. Generally TCR sequences proved uncommon, though certain public TCRs appeared in numerous donors.

The ends were cut back, 6 bases at V and 2 bases at J, with 7 bases in the middle. The CDR3 runs to 12 residues. Germline CDR1 SNHLY, CDR2 FYNNEI. With respect to this clone: The antigen is not known.

The PCR made use of 60 Vbeta and 13 Jbeta primers. The method was immunoSEQ multiplex PCR; TCRdb's version includes in-frame clones alone and lacks a portion of them. The table records 120,000 to 150,000 clones, approximately 80% of them present only once. The clonotype was recovered from a man between 18 and 35 years old in good health and CMV-seronegative. Material for sequencing was PBMCs. The chain uses TRBV2 and TRBJ2-5; no clear D gene. This CDR3 reads CASRVVQETQYF. The DNA for the CDR3 is TGTGCCAGCAGAGTAGTGCAAGAGACCCAGTACTTC. Using reference TRBV2 and TRBJ2-5 for the parts outside the CDR3, the full variable domain is EPEVTQTPSHQVTQMGQEVILRCVPISNHLYFYWYRQILGQKVEFLVSFYNNEISEKSEIFDDQFSVERPDGSNFTLKIRSTKLEDSAMYFCASRVVQETQYFGPGTRLLVL.